The rows below give T cell receptor beta chains drawn from one sample of a study of Ad26.COV2.S vaccination and SARS-CoV-2 variants. Libraries were prepared by immunoSEQ multiplex PCR; TCRdb keeps only in-frame clonotypes and omits some of them. The sample shows a few hundred thousand clones, 80% to 90% of them seen only once. The specimen comprised peripheral blood, sampled in a trial of Ad26.COV2.S vaccine versus placebo. The receptors originated from a person between 18 and 65 years old who received the Ad26.COV2.S COVID-19 vaccine or a placebo. The CDR3 runs from the conserved cysteine through the conserved F or W. A D gene is named only where the DNA matches it firmly. Not every row has a clone size; where given, it reads once, few, many or a size class.

TGTGCCAGTAGTATGGGTCAGGGGGCCAATCAGCCCCAGCATTTT	CASSMGQGANQPQHF	TRBJ1-5	TRBD1	NA	TRBV19
TGTGCCAGCAGCTACACCCTCTTTGGGGTAGGAAGAGAGACCCAGTACTTC	CASSYTLFGVGRETQYF	TRBJ2-5	NA	NA	TRBV5-8
TGCAGCGGGGAGGTGGGAACTGAAGCTTTCTTT	CSGEVGTEAFF	TRBJ1-1	NA	NA	TRBV29-1
TGTGCCAGCAGCTCGATGGACGTTTTTCTCTATGGCTACACCTTC	CASSSMDVFLYGYTF	TRBJ1-2	NA	NA	TRBV7-9
TGTGCCAGCAGCTTAGTATACGAGCAGTACTTC	CASSLVYEQYF	TRBJ2-7	NA	NA	TRBV11-3
TGTGCCAGCAGTGAAGCTGGGGCCGGGAGGGCTGAAGCTTTCTTT	CASSEAGAGRAEAFF	TRBJ1-1	NA	NA	TRBV2
TGTGCCAGCAGCCCGGACAGGGATTCAGAAGCTTTCTTT	CASSPDRDSEAFF	TRBJ1-1	TRBD1	NA	TRBV7-3
TGTGCCAGCAGCAAAGGAAAAGACTCTGGGGCCAACGTCCTGACTTTC	CASSKGKDSGANVLTF	TRBJ2-6	NA	NA	TRBV21-1
TGCGCCAGCGCCATCAGTGGGGTAGAGGGCACTGAAGCTTTCTTT	CASAISGVEGTEAFF	TRBJ1-1	NA	NA	TRBV5-1
TGTGCCAGCAGCCTGGGACAGGGGCCTGAAGCTTTCTTT	CASSLGQGPEAFF	TRBJ1-1	NA	NA	TRBV21-1
TGTGCCAGCAGTTCGAGACAGCGTGAAAAACTGTTTTTT	CASSSRQREKLFF	TRBJ1-4	NA	NA	TRBV2
TGCGCCAGCAGCCTAGTAATATCTCTAGCGGCCCCTGGGGATACGCAGTATTTT	CASSLVISLAAPGDTQYF	TRBJ2-3	TRBD2	NA	TRBV4-1
TGTGCCAGCAAAGGATTAGAGACCCAGTACTTC	CASKGLETQYF	TRBJ2-5	NA	once	TRBV27
TGTGCCAGCAGCTCCGGGACTTACAGGGAGACCCAGTACTTC	CASSSGTYRETQYF	TRBJ2-5	NA	NA	TRBV7-2
TGTGCCAGCATTCCCGGGACGGCCCCGAACACTGAAGCTTTCTTT	CASIPGTAPNTEAFF	TRBJ1-1	NA	NA	TRBV6-5
TGTGCCAGCAGTTGGACCACGGTCACCGGGGAGCTGTTTTTT	CASSWTTVTGELFF	TRBJ2-2	NA	NA	TRBV6-2/TRBV6-3
TGTGCCAGCAGTGAACCTACAGCGAGGAATGAAGCTTTCTTT	CASSEPTARNEAFF	TRBJ1-1	NA	NA	TRBV25-1
TGTGCCAGCACCCTGGGGAACACTGAAGCTTTCTTT	CASTLGNTEAFF	TRBJ1-1	NA	NA	TRBV12-3/TRBV12-4
TGTGCTAGTGGTCCGGACTTGGACAGTCGAGGCTACACCTTC	CASGPDLDSRGYTF	TRBJ1-2	NA	NA	TRBV12-5
TGTGCCAGCTCACCAAACGCGAACACTGAAGCTTTCTTT	CASSPNANTEAFF	TRBJ1-1	NA	NA	TRBV18
TGTGCCAGCAGAAAAGCAGGGGTGGCTAGCGGGGAGACCCAGTACTTC	CASRKAGVASGETQYF	TRBJ2-5	TRBD2	NA	TRBV27